This T cell receptor beta chain emerged from a study of technical replicates of blood from four donors. Assay used: immunoSEQ multiplex PCR; TCRdb lists only in-frame clones, some missing. The sample has 70,000 to 90,000 clones, approximately 90% seen once. This CDR3 has 15 amino acids. Germline lookup yields CDR1 SGDLS and CDR2 YYNGEE. With 0 bases clipped from V and 3 bases from J, the junction kept 2 bases outside the gene matches. The chain links TRBV9 to TRBJ2-3; TRBD2 agrees at 9 bases. Sequencing was done on a sample of T cells isolated from PBMCs. The clonotype originates from a human donor in good health. The CDR3 coding sequence is TGTGCCAGCAGCGTAGTAGCGGGAGATACAGATACGCAGTATTTT. Its protein is CASSVVAGDTDTQYF.